A single sample is the source of the 5 T cell receptor beta chains below, sequenced in a study of regulatory T cells in long-lasting Graves disease. Stated time point: persistent/refractory GD, antithyroid drugs over 5 years with positive TRAb. Following extraction of RNA from PBMCs, that RNA was used to make the TCR library. HTBI primers from iRepertoire and Arm-PCR of CDR3 regions yielded the TCR beta libraries. TCRdb fed the multiplex PCR reads into MiXCR, producing one record per CDR3 protein. The sample has almost 350,000 distinct CDR3 sequences, 15% to 20% seen once. The sequencing here drew on peripheral blood mononuclear cells (PBMCs), taken when the disease was refractory, from a patient treated with antithyroid drugs. These receptors were obtained from a female donor with Graves disease.

This clonotype was observed many times. The V and J genes are TRBV12-3 or TRBV12-4 and TRBJ2-1; a possible D gene is TRBD1 (6 bases). The CDR3 length is 17 residues. The V gene lost 5 bases and the J gene lost 5 bases, with 22 bases spanning the gap. CDR3 nucleotide sequence: TGTGCCAGCAGTCTACTATTACAGGGAAGGGGACACAATGAGCAGTTCTTC. Its translation is CASSLLLQGRGHNEQFF.

This clonotype came up a few times. V is TRBV5-1 and J is TRBJ1-4, with 9 bases identical to TRBD1. This CDR3 region has 15 residues. Per germline, CDR1 SGHRS and CDR2 YFSETQ. The trim removed 0 bases at V and 5 bases at J, leaving 2 bases unmatched. In nucleotides, the CDR3 is TGCGCCAGCAGCTTGGATGGGACAGGGAATGAAAAACTGTTTTTT. It is translated as CASSLDGTGNEKLFF.

This clonotype was seen many times. The chain uses TRBV24-1 and TRBJ2-5, with 8 bases aligning to TRBD1. The V gene end was trimmed by 1 base and the J gene end by 4 bases; junction bases not matched to a gene: 7. Germline V CDR1 and CDR2: KGHDR, SFDVKD. This CDR3 spans 16 amino acids. For the CDR3, the DNA is TGTGCCACCAGTGATTTCGGCAGGGGGCAGAGAGAGACCCAGTACTTC. Protein product: CATSDFGRGQRETQYF.

The V and J genes are TRBV10-2 and TRBJ1-5; D possibly corresponds to TRBD1 (6 bases). This CDR3 has 15 amino acids. Germline CDR1 WSHSY, CDR2 SAAADI. The germline V and J ends were trimmed by 6 bases and 8 bases, with 20 bases remaining between them. CDR3 sequence (DNA): TGCGCCAGCAGGGAAGCGGGGGGCAGCGGGGAGCCCCAGCATTTT. Translating gives CASREAGGSGEPQHF.

The chain uses TRBV20-1 and TRBJ1-1; a possible D gene is TRBD1 (5 bases). Looked up from germline, CDR1 is DFQATT and CDR2 is SNEGSKA (reference sequence). The CDR3 runs 14 residues. V dropped 3 bases and J dropped 2 bases, with 13 bases sitting between them. For the CDR3, the DNA is TGCAGTGCTAGGCCCGGGACGGTAAACACTGAAGCTTTCTTT. This gives the protein CSARPGTVNTEAFF.